This T cell receptor (beta chain) derives from a study of regulatory T cells in long-lasting Graves disease. General study points: Because few samples were included, accuracy may have been lower.

iRepertoire HTBI primers and Arm-PCR of CDR3 regions built TCR beta libraries. TCRdb passed the multiplex PCR reads through MiXCR, listing each CDR3 protein once. The data show about 430,000 distinct CDR3 sequences, 15% seen once. The time point is: newly diagnosed GD, antithyroid drugs for less than 3 months. RNA extracted from PBMCs served as the sequencing template. As to this clonotype: Antigen: not known.

These same records also appear under a second study, on T cells in Graves' hyperthyroidism and ophthalmopathy. That study adds: Uncontrolled infection, other autoimmune disease, pregnancy or lactation barred patients from enrollment.

This sample comprised peripheral blood mononuclear cells (PBMCs), obtained at new diagnosis, from a patient treated with antithyroid drugs. This receptor was obtained from a middle-aged woman with Graves disease.

CDR3 nucleotides: TGTGCCAGCAGAACAAGACAGCCGGGACAGGGCTACGAGCAGTACTTC. The encoded protein is CASRTRQPGQGYEQYF. The V call is TRBV6-1, the J call TRBJ2-7, with TRBD1 matching over 9 bases. The CDR3 totals 16 residues. Germline CDR1 MNHNS, CDR2 SASEGT. Unmatched junction bases numbered 12, after V lost 6 bases and J lost 3 bases.